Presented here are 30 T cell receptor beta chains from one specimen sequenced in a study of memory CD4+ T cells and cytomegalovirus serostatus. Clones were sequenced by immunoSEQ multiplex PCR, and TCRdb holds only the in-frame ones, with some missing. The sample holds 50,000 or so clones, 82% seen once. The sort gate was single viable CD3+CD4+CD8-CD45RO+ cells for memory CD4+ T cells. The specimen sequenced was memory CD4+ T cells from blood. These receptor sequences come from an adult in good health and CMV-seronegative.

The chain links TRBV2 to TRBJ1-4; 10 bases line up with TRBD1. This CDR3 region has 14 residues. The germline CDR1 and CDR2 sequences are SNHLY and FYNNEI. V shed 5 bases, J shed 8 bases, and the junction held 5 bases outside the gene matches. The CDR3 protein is CASSPRTGGEKLFF. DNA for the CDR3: TGTGCCAGCAGTCCCAGGACAGGGGGAGAAAAACTGTTTTTT.

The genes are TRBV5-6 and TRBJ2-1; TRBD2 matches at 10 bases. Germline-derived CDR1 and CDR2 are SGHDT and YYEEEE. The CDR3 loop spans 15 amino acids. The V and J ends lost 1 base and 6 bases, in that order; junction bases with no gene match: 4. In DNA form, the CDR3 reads TGTGCCAGCAGCTTGCCTAGCGGGGGCCCCAATGAGCAGTTCTTC. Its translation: CASSLPSGGPNEQFF.

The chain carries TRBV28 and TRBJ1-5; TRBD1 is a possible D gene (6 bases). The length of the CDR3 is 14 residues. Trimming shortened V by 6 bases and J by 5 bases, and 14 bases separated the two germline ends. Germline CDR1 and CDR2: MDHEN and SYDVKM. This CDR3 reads CASSYGTNDQPQHF. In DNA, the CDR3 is TGTGCCAGCAGCTACGGGACAAACGATCAGCCCCAGCATTTT.

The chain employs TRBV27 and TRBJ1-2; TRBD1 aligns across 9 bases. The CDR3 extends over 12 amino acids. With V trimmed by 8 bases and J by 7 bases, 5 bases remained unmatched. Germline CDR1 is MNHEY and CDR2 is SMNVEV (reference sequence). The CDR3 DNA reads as TGTGCCAGCGGGGACAGGGTAGGTGGCTACACCTTC. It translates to CASGDRVGGYTF.

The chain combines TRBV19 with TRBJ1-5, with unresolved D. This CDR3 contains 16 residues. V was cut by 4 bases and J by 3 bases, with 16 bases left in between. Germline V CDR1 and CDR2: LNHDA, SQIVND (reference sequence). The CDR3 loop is CASSKIGSANNQPQHF. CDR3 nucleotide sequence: TGTGCCAGTAGTAAGATAGGGTCGGCTAACAATCAGCCCCAGCATTTT.

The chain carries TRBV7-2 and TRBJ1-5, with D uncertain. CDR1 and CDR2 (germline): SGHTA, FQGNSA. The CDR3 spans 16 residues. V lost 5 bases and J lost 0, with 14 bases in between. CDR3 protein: CASSRDNLPSNQPQHF. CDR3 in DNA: TGTGCCAGCAGCCGAGACAATCTGCCTAGCAATCAGCCCCAGCATTTT.

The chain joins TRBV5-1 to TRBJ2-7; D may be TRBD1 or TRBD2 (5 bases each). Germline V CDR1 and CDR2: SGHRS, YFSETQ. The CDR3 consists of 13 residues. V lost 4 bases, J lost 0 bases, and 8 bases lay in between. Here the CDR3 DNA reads TGCGCCAGCAGCCGGGACGGCTCCTACGAGCAGTACTTC. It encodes CASSRDGSYEQYF.

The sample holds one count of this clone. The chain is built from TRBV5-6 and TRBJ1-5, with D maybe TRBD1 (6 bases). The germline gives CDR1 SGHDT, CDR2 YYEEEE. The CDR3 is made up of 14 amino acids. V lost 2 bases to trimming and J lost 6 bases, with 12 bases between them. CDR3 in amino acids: CASSLNRVSQPQHF. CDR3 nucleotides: TGTGCCAGCAGCTTAAACAGGGTATCTCAGCCCCAGCATTTT.

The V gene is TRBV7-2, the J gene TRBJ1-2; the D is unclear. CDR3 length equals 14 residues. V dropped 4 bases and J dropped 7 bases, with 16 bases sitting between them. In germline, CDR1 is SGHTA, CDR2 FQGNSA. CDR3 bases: TGTGCCAGCAGCTCACCCATGCGTTTGGTTGGCTACACCTTC. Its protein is CASSSPMRLVGYTF.

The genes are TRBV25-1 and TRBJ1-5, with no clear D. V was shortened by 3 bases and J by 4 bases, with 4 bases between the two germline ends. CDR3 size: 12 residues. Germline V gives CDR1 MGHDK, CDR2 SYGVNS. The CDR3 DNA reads TGTGCCAGCAGTGATGGAAATCAGCCCCAGCATTTT. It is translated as CASSDGNQPQHF.

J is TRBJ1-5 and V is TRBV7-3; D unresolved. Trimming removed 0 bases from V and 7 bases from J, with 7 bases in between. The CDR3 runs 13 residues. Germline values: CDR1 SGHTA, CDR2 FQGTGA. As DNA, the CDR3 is TGTGCCAGCAGCTTAACTGGGTACCAGCCCCAGCATTTT. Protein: CASSLTGYQPQHF.

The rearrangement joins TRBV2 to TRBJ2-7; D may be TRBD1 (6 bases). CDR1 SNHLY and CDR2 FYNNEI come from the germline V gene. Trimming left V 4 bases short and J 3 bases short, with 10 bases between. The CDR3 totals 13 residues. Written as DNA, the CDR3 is TGTGCCAGCAGTGTACAGGGTAACTACGAGCAGTACTTC. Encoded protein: CASSVQGNYEQYF. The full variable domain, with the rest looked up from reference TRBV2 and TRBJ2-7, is EPEVTQTPSHQVTQMGQEVILRCVPISNHLYFYWYRQILGQKVEFLVSFYNNEISEKSEIFDDQFSVERPDGSNFTLKIRSTKLEDSAMYFCASSVQGNYEQYFGPGTRLTVT.

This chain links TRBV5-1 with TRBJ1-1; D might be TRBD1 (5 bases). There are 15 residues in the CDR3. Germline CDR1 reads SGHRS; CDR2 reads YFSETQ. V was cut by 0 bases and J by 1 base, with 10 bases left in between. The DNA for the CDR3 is TGCGCCAGCAGCTTGGCCGGGACGCAGAACACTGAAGCTTTCTTT. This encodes CASSLAGTQNTEAFF. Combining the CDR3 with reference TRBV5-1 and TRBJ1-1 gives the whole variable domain KAGVTQTPRYLIKTRGQQVTLSCSPISGHRSVSWYQQTPGQGLQFLFEYFSETQRNKGNFPGRFSGRQFSNSRSEMNVSTLELGDSALYLCASSLAGTQNTEAFFGQGTRLTVV.

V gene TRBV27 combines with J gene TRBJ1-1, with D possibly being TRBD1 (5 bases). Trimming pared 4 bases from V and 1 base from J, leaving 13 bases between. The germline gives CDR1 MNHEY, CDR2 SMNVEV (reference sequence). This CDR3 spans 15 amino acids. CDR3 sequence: CASSSPRQRNTEAFF. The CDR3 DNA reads TGTGCCAGCAGTTCTCCCCGACAGAGGAACACTGAAGCTTTCTTT.

The CDR3 loop reads CASTVGGSSYNEQFF. The CDR3 DNA is TGCGCCAGCACTGTTGGGGGGAGCTCCTACAATGAGCAGTTCTTC. The rearrangement uses TRBV5-1 and TRBJ2-1; tentative D call: TRBD2 (6 bases). V lost 6 bases and J lost 0, with 13 bases in between. Germline values: CDR1 SGHRS, CDR2 YFSETQ. This CDR3 contains 15 residues.

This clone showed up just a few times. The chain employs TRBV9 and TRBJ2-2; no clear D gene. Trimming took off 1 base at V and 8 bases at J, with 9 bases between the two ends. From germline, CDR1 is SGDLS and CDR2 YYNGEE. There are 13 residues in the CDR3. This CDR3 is CASSVTLLGELFF. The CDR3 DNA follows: TGTGCCAGCAGCGTAACCTTGTTGGGGGAGCTGTTTTTT. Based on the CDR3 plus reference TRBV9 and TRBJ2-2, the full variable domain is DSGVTQTPKHLITATGQRVTLRCSPRSGDLSVYWYQQSLDQGLQFLIQYYNGEERAKGNILERFSAQQFPDLHSELNLSSLELGDSALYFCASSVTLLGELFFGEGSRLTVL.

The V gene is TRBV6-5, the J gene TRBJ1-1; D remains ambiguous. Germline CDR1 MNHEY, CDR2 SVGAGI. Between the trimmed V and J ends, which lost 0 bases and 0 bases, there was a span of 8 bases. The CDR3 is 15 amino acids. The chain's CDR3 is CASSYSAVLNTEAFF. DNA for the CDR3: TGTGCCAGCAGTTACTCGGCAGTATTGAACACTGAAGCTTTCTTT.

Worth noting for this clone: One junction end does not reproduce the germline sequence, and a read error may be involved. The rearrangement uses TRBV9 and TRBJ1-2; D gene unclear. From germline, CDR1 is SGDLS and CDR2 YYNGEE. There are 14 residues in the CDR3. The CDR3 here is CASSVDPTNSGYTF. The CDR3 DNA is TGTGCCAGCAGCGTAGATCCCACAAACTCTGGCTACACCTTC.

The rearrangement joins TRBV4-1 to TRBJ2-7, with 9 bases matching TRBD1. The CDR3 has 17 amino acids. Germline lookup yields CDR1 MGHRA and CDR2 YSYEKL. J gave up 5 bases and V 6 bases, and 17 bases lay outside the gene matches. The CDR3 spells CASRLGPRQGDFNEQYF. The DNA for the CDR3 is TGCGCCAGCAGACTCGGCCCCCGACAGGGGGACTTTAACGAGCAGTACTTC.

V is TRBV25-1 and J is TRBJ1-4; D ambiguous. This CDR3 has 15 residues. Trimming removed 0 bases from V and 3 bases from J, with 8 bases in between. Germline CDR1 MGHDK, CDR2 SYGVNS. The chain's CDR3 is CASSEYGVANEKLFF. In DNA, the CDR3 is TGTGCCAGCAGTGAATATGGGGTTGCTAATGAAAAACTGTTTTTT.

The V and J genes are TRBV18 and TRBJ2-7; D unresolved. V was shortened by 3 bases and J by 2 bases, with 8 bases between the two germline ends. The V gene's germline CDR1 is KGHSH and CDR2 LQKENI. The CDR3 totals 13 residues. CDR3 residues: CASSPKNPYEQYF. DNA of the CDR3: TGTGCCAGCTCACCCAAAAACCCCTACGAGCAGTACTTC.

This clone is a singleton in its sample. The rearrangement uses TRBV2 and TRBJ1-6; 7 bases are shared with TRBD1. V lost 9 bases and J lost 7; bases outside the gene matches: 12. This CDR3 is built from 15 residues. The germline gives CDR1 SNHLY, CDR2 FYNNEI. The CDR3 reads CARNRRQGPNSPLHF. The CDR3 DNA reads TGTGCCAGAAATCGACGACAGGGACCAAATTCACCCCTCCACTTT.

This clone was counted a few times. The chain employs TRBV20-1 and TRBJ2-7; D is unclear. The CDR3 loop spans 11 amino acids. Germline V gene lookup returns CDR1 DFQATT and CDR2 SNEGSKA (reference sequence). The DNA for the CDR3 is TGCAGCGTTATGGCGGTGGACGAGCAGTACTTC. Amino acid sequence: CSVMAVDEQYF.

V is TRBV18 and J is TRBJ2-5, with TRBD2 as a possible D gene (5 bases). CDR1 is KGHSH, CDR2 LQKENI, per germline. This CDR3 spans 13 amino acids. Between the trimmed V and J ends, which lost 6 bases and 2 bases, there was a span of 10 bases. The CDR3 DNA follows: TGTGCCAGCTCGAGGGTTCCACAAGAGACCCAGTACTTC. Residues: CASSRVPQETQYF.

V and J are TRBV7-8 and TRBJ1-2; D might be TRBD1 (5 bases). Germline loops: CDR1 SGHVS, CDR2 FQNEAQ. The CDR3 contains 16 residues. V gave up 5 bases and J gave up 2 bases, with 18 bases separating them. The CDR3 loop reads CASSLSETGGNYGYTF. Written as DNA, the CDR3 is TGTGCCAGCAGCCTCAGCGAAACAGGAGGGAACTATGGCTACACCTTC.

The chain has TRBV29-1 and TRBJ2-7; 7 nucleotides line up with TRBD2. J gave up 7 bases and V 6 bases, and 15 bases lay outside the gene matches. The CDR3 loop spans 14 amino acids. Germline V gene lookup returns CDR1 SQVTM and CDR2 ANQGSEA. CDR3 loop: CSVGFTSALGEQYF. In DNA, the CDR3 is TGCAGCGTCGGTTTTACTAGCGCCCTCGGGGAGCAGTACTTC.

DNA for the CDR3: TGTGCCAGTAAGCACCGGGGGAAGAACACTGAAGCTTTCTTT. Protein product: CASKHRGKNTEAFF. This chain connects TRBV19 to TRBJ1-1; a weak D match, TRBD1 (5 bases). The germline CDR1 and CDR2 sequences are LNHDA and SQIVND (reference sequence). The CDR3 contains 14 residues. V dropped 7 bases and J dropped 1 base, with 13 bases sitting between them.

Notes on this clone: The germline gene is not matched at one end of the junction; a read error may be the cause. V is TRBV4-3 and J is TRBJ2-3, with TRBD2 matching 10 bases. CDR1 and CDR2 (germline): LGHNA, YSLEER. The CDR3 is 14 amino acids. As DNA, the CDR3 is TGCGCCAGCAGGCAAGCGGGGGGGACAGATACGCAGTATTTT. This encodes CASRQAGGTDTQYF.

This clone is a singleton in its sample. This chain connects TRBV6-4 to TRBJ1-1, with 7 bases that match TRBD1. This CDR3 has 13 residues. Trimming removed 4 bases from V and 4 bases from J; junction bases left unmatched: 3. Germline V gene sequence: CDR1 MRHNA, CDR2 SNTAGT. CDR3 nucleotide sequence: TGTGCCAGCAGTGCCCAGGGGGGCACTGAAGCTTTCTTT. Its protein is CASSAQGGTEAFF.

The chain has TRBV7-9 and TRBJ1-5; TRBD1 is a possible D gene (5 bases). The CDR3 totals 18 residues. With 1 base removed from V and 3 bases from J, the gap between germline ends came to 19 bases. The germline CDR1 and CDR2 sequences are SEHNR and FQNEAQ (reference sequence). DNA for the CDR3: TGTGCCAGCAGCTTAGATAGTTTCGGGGGTCAGCACAATCAGCCCCAGCATTTT. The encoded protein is CASSLDSFGGQHNQPQHF.